The source of this T cell receptor beta chain is a study of PD-L1 blockade in urothelial cancer. Overall study: Of roughly 31 patients, about two dozen were males with bladder-origin urothelial cancer. Between 0 and 3 prior chemotherapy regimens had been given to patients.

From germline, CDR1 is SEHNR and CDR2 FQNEAQ (reference sequence). V lost 5 bases, J lost 4 bases, and 5 bases stayed unmatched. The CDR3 loop spans 15 amino acids. Repertoires were generated with immunoSEQ multiplex PCR, while TCRdb's copy carries only in-frame clones and drops some. Found here are about 19,000 clones, around four fifths of them singletons; the top ten hold over 1.5%. Specified time point: peripheral blood 6 weeks after treatment start. Locally advanced or metastatic urothelial carcinoma affected the patients. Each individual provided 1 to 8 samples (taken pretreatment and on-treatment).

This chain uses TRBV7-9 with TRBJ2-2; 9 bases are shared with TRBD1. This TCR was recovered from a man aged 50 or older with urothelial cancer. The sequencing used PBMCs, collected around atezolizumab (anti-PD-L1) treatment. CDR3 coding DNA: TGTGCCAGCAGCAACAGGGGGCTTGTCACCGGGGAGCTGTTTTTT. Amino acids: CASSNRGLVTGELFF. The whole variable domain, filled in from reference TRBV7-9 and TRBJ2-2, reads DTGVSQNPRHKITKRGQNVTFRCDPISEHNRLYWYRQTLGQGPEFLTYFQNEAQLEKSRLLSDRFSAERPKGSFSTLEIQRTEQGDSAMYLCASSNRGLVTGELFFGEGSRLTVL.